These 18 T cell receptor beta chains originate from one sample sequenced in a study of blood T cell repertoires in COVID-19. Generated by immunoSEQ multiplex PCR, the TCRdb table keeps only in-frame clones and is missing some. Seen here are about 270,000 clones, about 90% observed once, and the top ten hold about 4%. Sequenced input: PBMCs or T cells enriched from blood (not recorded which). The receptor set was obtained from a woman aged 25 to 39 with acute COVID-19.

This clone was seen only once. The genes are TRBV7-6 and TRBJ2-3; 8 bases match TRBD1. With V trimmed by 1 base and J by 5 bases, 5 bases remained unmatched. Germline CDR1 SGHVS, CDR2 FNYEAQ. CDR3 length: 15 amino acids. The CDR3 region has the DNA TGTGCCAGCAGCTTAGACACAGGGGGACGAGATACGCAGTATTTT. Its translation: CASSLDTGGRDTQYF.

The genes are TRBV19 and TRBJ2-6; 7 positions match TRBD1. CDR3 size: 15 residues. Germline V gene lookup returns CDR1 LNHDA and CDR2 SQIVND (reference sequence). The ends lost 10 bases at V and 3 bases at J; junction bases unmatched: 9. The DNA for the CDR3 is TGTGCCACTACCGATACAGGGGTTGGGGCCAACGTCCTGACTTTC. Translation gives CATTDTGVGANVLTF.

This clone was seen a handful of times. The V call is TRBV5-4, the J call TRBJ2-7; 8 positions agree with TRBD2. V was pared by 4 bases and J by 2 bases, with 8 bases of the junction left unmatched. Germline V gives CDR1 SGHNT, CDR2 YYREEE (reference sequence). The CDR3 has 15 amino acids. CDR3 coding DNA: TGTGCCAGCAGCCTAGCGGGCCCCTTGGCCTACGAGCAGTACTTC. Its translation is CASSLAGPLAYEQYF.

This clone was seen only once. The rearrangement joins TRBV18 to TRBJ2-7; tentatively, D is TRBD2 (6 bases). The CDR3 contains 14 residues. Trimming pared 2 bases from V and 6 bases from J, leaving 14 bases between. Per germline, CDR1 KGHSH and CDR2 LQKENI. CDR3 nucleotide sequence: TGTGCCAGCTCACCAACGGGAGAGTCCCCCGAGCAGTACTTC. Its translation is CASSPTGESPEQYF.

V gene TRBV12-5 combines with J gene TRBJ1-1, with 8 bases lining up with TRBD1. The CDR3 extends over 12 amino acids. The V gene end was trimmed by 6 bases and the J gene end by 12 bases; junction bases not matched to a gene: 9. CDR1 is LGHNT and CDR2 is FRNRAP in the germline V gene. The CDR3 spells CASGIGQGGTFF. The CDR3 DNA reads TGTGCTAGTGGCATCGGACAGGGCGGTACTTTCTTT. The full variable domain, in which reference TRBV12-5 and TRBJ1-1 provide the parts outside the CDR3, is DARVTQTPRHKVTEMGQEVTMRCQPILGHNTVFWYRQTMMQGLELLAYFRNRAPLDDSGMPKDRFSAEMPDATLATLKIQPSEPRDSAVYFCASGIGQGGTFFGQGTRLTVV.

The V and J genes are TRBV4-1 and TRBJ2-1; 7 bases are shared with TRBD2. Germline V CDR1 and CDR2: MGHRA, YSYEKL. The CDR3 spans 17 residues. V shed 0 bases, J shed 0 bases, and the junction held 5 bases outside the gene matches. The CDR3 sequence is CASSQDPLAGSYNEQFF. For the CDR3, the DNA is TGCGCCAGCAGCCAAGATCCCTTAGCGGGCTCCTACAATGAGCAGTTCTTC.

The CDR3 nucleotides read TGTGCCAGCAGCTCCATCACGGGACAGGGGAACAATGAGCAGTTCTTC. Translated, it gives CASSSITGQGNNEQFF. The gene calls are TRBV7-3 and TRBJ2-1, with 10 bases identical to TRBD1. Trimming took 4 bases from V and 5 from J; bases not matched to a gene: 8. Germline CDR1 is SGHTA and CDR2 is FQGTGA. The CDR3 is 16 residues long.

V is TRBV6-1 and J is TRBJ2-2; maybe TRBD2 (5 bases). The CDR3 extends over 15 amino acids. Germline CDR1 is MNHNS and CDR2 is SASEGT. Trimming cost V 2 bases and J 1 base, with 8 bases left between them. The CDR3 DNA sequence: TGTGCCAGCAGTGAACTGAGCGGGAACACCGGGGAGCTGTTTTTT. This encodes CASSELSGNTGELFF.

The chain couples TRBV19 to TRBJ2-3; TRBD1 is a possible D gene (6 bases). CDR3 size: 15 residues. Germline CDR1 reads LNHDA; CDR2 reads SQIVND (reference sequence). V was trimmed by 5 bases and J by 1 base, leaving 13 bases between them. CDR3 in amino acids: CASSSWDTGTDTQYF. The CDR3 DNA sequence: TGTGCCAGTAGTTCCTGGGACACCGGCACAGATACGCAGTATTTT.

The chain employs TRBV5-4 and TRBJ2-2; TRBD1 might be the D (5 bases). The CDR3 consists of 14 residues. Germline CDR1 SGHNT, CDR2 YYREEE (reference sequence). The V end lost 0 bases, the J end lost 6 bases, and 9 bases lay between the germline ends. The CDR3 region is CASSLGQIAGELFF. The CDR3 nucleotides read TGTGCCAGCAGCTTGGGACAGATTGCCGGGGAGCTGTTTTTT.

This chain joins TRBV15 and TRBJ1-3; D unclear. Germline V lookup: CDR1 LNHNV, CDR2 YYDKDF (reference sequence). V dropped 5 bases and J dropped 3 bases, with 14 bases sitting between them. The CDR3 length is 15 residues. CDR3 coding DNA: TGTGCCACCAGCTCGCCGGGGAGAGATGGAAACACCATATATTTT. This gives the protein CATSSPGRDGNTIYF.

V usage is TRBV2 and J usage is TRBJ1-4; D is undetermined. CDR1 is SNHLY and CDR2 is FYNNEI in the germline V gene. This CDR3 comprises 15 residues. Trimming shortened V by 7 bases and J by 3 bases, and 15 bases separated the two germline ends. The CDR3 protein is CASNLQAGANEKLFF. The CDR3 DNA is TGTGCCAGCAATCTCCAGGCCGGGGCTAATGAAAAACTGTTTTTT.

This sequence joins TRBV6-2 or TRBV6-3 and TRBJ2-7, with D possibly being TRBD1 (6 bases). CDR1 and CDR2 from the germline V gene are MNHEY and SVGEGT. The CDR3 runs to 15 residues. V lost 0 bases and J lost 4, with 13 bases in between. The CDR3 protein is CASSYSITGKYEQYF. DNA of the CDR3: TGTGCCAGCAGTTACTCGATAACAGGGAAGTACGAGCAGTACTTC.

This clone was observed once. The chain recombines TRBV6-4 with TRBJ2-1, with 8 bases lining up with TRBD2. The CDR3 is 14 amino acids. Per the germline V gene, CDR1 is MRHNA and CDR2 is SNTAGT. J lost 9 bases, V lost 4 bases, and 8 bases had no gene match. CDR3: CASSVIAGPVEQFF. CDR3 bases: TGTGCCAGCAGTGTAATAGCGGGGCCCGTTGAGCAGTTCTTC.

This clone was counted only a few times. This rearrangement joins TRBV4-1 to TRBJ2-7, with D hard to call. This CDR3 has 12 residues. Trimming pared 3 bases from V and 3 bases from J, leaving 6 bases between. Germline values: CDR1 MGHRA, CDR2 YSYEKL. The DNA of the CDR3 is TGCGCCAGCAGCCAGAACAGCTACGAGCAGTACTTC. Translating it yields CASSQNSYEQYF.

This CDR3 reads CASSRGEVGPGELFF. In nucleotides, the CDR3 is TGTGCCAGCAGCCGTGGGGAGGTCGGCCCCGGGGAGCTGTTTTTT. This rearrangement joins TRBV3-1 (or the pseudogene TRBV3-2) to TRBJ2-2; D perhaps matches TRBD2 (6 bases). Per the germline V gene, CDR1 is LGHDT and CDR2 is YNNKEL (reference sequence). Trimming cost V 4 bases and J 6 bases, with 15 bases left between them. This CDR3 comprises 15 residues.

This chain connects TRBV18 to TRBJ2-7; tentatively, D is TRBD1 (6 bases). Germline values: CDR1 KGHSH, CDR2 LQKENI. This CDR3 spans 14 amino acids. V lost 1 base and J 2 bases, leaving 9 bases between the germline ends. CDR3 amino acids: CASSPQGQTYEQYF. CDR3 bases: TGTGCCAGCTCACCACAGGGACAAACCTACGAGCAGTACTTC. Full variable domain (missing parts from reference TRBV18 and TRBJ2-7): NAGVMQNPRHLVRRRGQEARLRCSPMKGHSHVYWYRQLPEEGLKFMVYLQKENIIDESGMPKERFSAEFPKEGPSILRIQQVVRGDSAAYFCASSPQGQTYEQYFGPGTRLTVT.

The gene calls are TRBV19 and TRBJ2-7; 11 bases match TRBD1. This CDR3 is built from 12 residues. CDR1 is LNHDA, CDR2 SQIVND, per germline (reference sequence). V gave up 8 bases and J gave up 3 bases; unmatched junction bases: 0. CDR3 sequence: CASGTGGYEQYF. DNA for the CDR3: TGTGCCAGTGGGACAGGGGGCTACGAGCAGTACTTC. The full variable domain, in which reference TRBV19 and TRBJ2-7 provide the parts outside the CDR3, is DGGITQSPKYLFRKEGQNVTLSCEQNLNHDAMYWYRQDPGQGLRLIYYSQIVNDFQKGDIAEGYSVSREKKESFPLTVTSAQKNPTAFYLCASGTGGYEQYFGPGTRLTVT.